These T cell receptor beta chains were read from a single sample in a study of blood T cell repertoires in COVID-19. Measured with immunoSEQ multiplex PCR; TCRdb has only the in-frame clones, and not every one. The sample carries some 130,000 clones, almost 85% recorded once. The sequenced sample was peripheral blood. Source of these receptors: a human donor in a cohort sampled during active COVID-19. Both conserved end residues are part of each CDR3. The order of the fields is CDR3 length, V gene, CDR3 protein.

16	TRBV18	CASSPASTTLQETQYF
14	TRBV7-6	CASSSSQGGNTIYF
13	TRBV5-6	CASSLGSKSGYTF
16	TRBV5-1	CASSPEGTSGTDTQYF
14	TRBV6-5	CASMGDRVSYEQYF
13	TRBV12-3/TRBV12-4	CASTTRAGGEAFF
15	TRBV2	CASRDDTISNQPQHF
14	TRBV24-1	CATSDSTSGGEQYF
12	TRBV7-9	CALGQTQETQYF
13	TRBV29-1	CSVETRAWAGYTF
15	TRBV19	CASSIIAGGQETQYF
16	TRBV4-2	CASSQVMRGAGETQYF
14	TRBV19	CASSIGGGRYGYTF
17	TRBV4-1	CASSTRTSGGATDTQYF
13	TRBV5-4	CASSLWQGREQYF
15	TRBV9	CASSGTLEANYGYTF
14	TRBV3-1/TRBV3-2	CASRPQGMNTEAFF
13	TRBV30	CAWSPGLPYEQYF
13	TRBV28	CASLRPTPPEQFF
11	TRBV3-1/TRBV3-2	CASSPSDRVSF
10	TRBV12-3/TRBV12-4	CASRGALLGF
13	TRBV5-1	CASSFSQSYEQYF
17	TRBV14	CASSPPLAGGPTDTQYF
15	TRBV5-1	CASSLVSGQGYEQYF
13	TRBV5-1	CASSLWGEETQYF
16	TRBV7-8	CASSLRQGAYSEEQYF
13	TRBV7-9	CASSPRQGARAFF
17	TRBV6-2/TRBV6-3	CASSYPPGLRVNSPLHF
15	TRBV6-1	CASSEAAGGVREQFF
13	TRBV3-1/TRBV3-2	CASSQPQGTEQFF
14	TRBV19	CASSPDTFNEKLFF
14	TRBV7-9	CASSQDRGDQPQHF
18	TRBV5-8	CASSSWTSGGPYDGELFF
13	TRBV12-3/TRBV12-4	CASSLIGLGEQFF
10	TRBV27	CASSFSEAFF
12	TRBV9	CASSVGDIEAFF
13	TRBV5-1	CASSAGVSYEQYF
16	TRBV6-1	CASSESTHRSYNEQFF
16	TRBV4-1	CASSQAFLTSTDTQYF
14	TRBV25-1	CASSQGGGANALTF
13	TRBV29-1	CSVDAGSGQPQHF
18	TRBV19	CASSIGRLGQSNTGELFF
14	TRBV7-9	CASTHRDRVNEQFF
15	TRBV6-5	CASSTPRGGPTEAFF
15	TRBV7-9	CATLDSPNDNSPLHF
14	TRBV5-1	CASSQDLSSYEQYF
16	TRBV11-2	CASSHYSISGANVLTF
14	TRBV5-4	CATLGEGRDYGYTF
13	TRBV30	CAWSMQGAHEQYF
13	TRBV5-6	CASSLPSSRSYTF
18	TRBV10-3	CAISDLQITSGGAETQYF
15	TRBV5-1	CASSLDIFNTGELFF
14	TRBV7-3	CASSPRGRPNEQFF
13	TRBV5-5	CASSFTGSYGYTF